This T cell receptor beta chain appears in the sequencing data of a study of blood T cell repertoires in COVID-19. In the source study's methods: Estimated nucleated cell counts came from reference gene primer amplification. Measured with immunoSEQ multiplex PCR; TCRdb has only the in-frame clones, and not every one. The DNA gave D and trimming, while V, J and clone size come from that table. The sample lists 150,000 to 200,000 clones, around 90% seen once, with 9% to 10% in the top ten. The germline gives CDR1 MNHEY, CDR2 SMNVEV (reference sequence). With V trimmed by 0 bases and J by 3 bases, 2 bases remained unmatched. CDR3 length equals 14 residues. Across under 25 US areas, participants ranged in age from roughly 18 to 95 years. Recovered Cohort 3 donors showed two negative PCRs, clearance, or symptom resolution.

The chain couples TRBV27 to TRBJ2-7, with 7 bases matching TRBD2. Sequencing was carried out using PBMCs or T cells enriched from blood (not recorded which). This TCR came from a young woman who had recovered from COVID-19. CDR3 sequence reads: CASSLSGGNYEQYF. CDR3 nucleotides: TGTGCCAGCAGTTTATCGGGGGGGAACTACGAGCAGTACTTC.